Listed below are T cell receptor beta chains from one sample, sequenced in a study of cytomegalovirus exposure and HLA in healthy donors. Data came from immunoSEQ multiplex PCR; TCRdb stores just in-frame clones and leaves some out. Here the sample spans 100,000 to 150,000 clones, roughly 68% being singletons. Sequenced material: PBMCs. The receptor source for this set is a woman in her forties or fifties in good health and CMV-seropositive. The CDR3 runs from the conserved cysteine through the conserved F or W. Fields, in order: J gene, D gene, V gene, clone size, CDR3 protein, CDR3 DNA. The D gene is left open where the match is weak. Size is stated for part of the rows, as once, few or many counts, or as a class when the clone is expanded.

j_call: TRBJ2-7; d_call: .; v_call: TRBV7-9; clone_size: .; cdr3_aa: CSSSLGANEQYF; cdr3_nt: TGTTCCAGCAGCCTGGGAGCGAACGAGCAGTACTTC
j_call: TRBJ1-4; d_call: TRBD1; v_call: TRBV10-3; clone_size: .; cdr3_aa: CAISESYRGQGLFF; cdr3_nt: TGTGCCATCAGTGAGTCGTACAGGGGACAAGGACTGTTTTTT
j_call: TRBJ2-1; d_call: TRBD2; v_call: TRBV2; clone_size: .; cdr3_aa: CASIPAGGTNEQFF; cdr3_nt: TGTGCCAGCATTCCAGCGGGGGGGACCAATGAGCAGTTCTTC
j_call: TRBJ2-2; d_call: .; v_call: TRBV19; clone_size: .; cdr3_aa: CASTGGVREGTGELFF; cdr3_nt: TGTGCCAGTACCGGAGGTGTGAGGGAAGGCACCGGGGAGCTGTTTTTT
j_call: TRBJ2-1; d_call: TRBD2; v_call: TRBV14; clone_size: once; cdr3_aa: CASSPITSGGAFEQFF; cdr3_nt: TGTGCCAGCAGCCCCATTACTAGCGGGGGGGCCTTCGAGCAGTTCTTC
j_call: TRBJ1-1; d_call: TRBD1; v_call: TRBV19; clone_size: .; cdr3_aa: CASSEGTGRTEAFF; cdr3_nt: TGTGCCAGTAGTGAAGGGACAGGGAGGACTGAAGCTTTCTTT
j_call: TRBJ2-5; d_call: .; v_call: TRBV29-1; clone_size: .; cdr3_aa: CSVRKGNLETQYF; cdr3_nt: TGCAGCGTGAGGAAAGGAAACCTGGAGACCCAGTACTTC
j_call: TRBJ2-5; d_call: TRBD2; v_call: TRBV9; clone_size: .; cdr3_aa: CASSLFSGGAETQYF; cdr3_nt: TGTGCCAGCAGTCTTTTTAGCGGGGGGGCGGAGACCCAGTACTTC
j_call: TRBJ1-6; d_call: .; v_call: TRBV11-2; clone_size: .; cdr3_aa: CASSLAGGEDSPLHF; cdr3_nt: TGTGCCAGCAGCTTAGCGGGAGGGGAGGATTCACCCCTCCACTTT
j_call: TRBJ2-7; d_call: TRBD1; v_call: TRBV30; clone_size: .; cdr3_aa: CAWSPTGERGEQYF; cdr3_nt: TGTGCCTGGAGTCCGACAGGGGAGAGGGGCGAGCAGTACTTC
j_call: TRBJ1-1; d_call: TRBD1; v_call: TRBV10-1; clone_size: .; cdr3_aa: CASSGGRGTVGMNTEAFF; cdr3_nt: TGCGCCAGCAGTGGGGGTCGAGGGACAGTAGGGATGAACACTGAAGCTTTCTTT
j_call: TRBJ1-6; d_call: .; v_call: TRBV2; clone_size: .; cdr3_aa: CASVYSTNSPLHF; cdr3_nt: TGTGCCAGCGTCTACAGTACCAATTCACCCCTCCACTTT
j_call: TRBJ2-5; d_call: .; v_call: TRBV5-4; clone_size: .; cdr3_aa: CASSSLAQETQYF; cdr3_nt: TGTGCCAGCAGCTCGCTAGCGCAAGAGACCCAGTACTTC
j_call: TRBJ2-7; d_call: TRBD1; v_call: TRBV6-1; clone_size: few; cdr3_aa: CASSRTATGDYEQYF; cdr3_nt: TGTGCCAGCAGCCGAACCGCGACAGGGGACTACGAGCAGTACTTC
j_call: TRBJ2-2; d_call: .; v_call: TRBV6-5; clone_size: .; cdr3_aa: CAAYKGSRELFF; cdr3_nt: TGTGCCGCCTACAAGGGGTCCCGGGAGCTGTTTTTT
j_call: TRBJ1-1; d_call: TRBD1; v_call: TRBV6-1; clone_size: .; cdr3_aa: CASRTGIMNTEAFF; cdr3_nt: TGTGCCAGCAGGACAGGGATCATGAACACTGAAGCTTTCTTT
j_call: TRBJ2-7; d_call: .; v_call: TRBV7-2; clone_size: .; cdr3_aa: CASSLGVGQSYEQYF; cdr3_nt: TGTGCCAGCAGCTTAGGGGTGGGGCAGTCCTACGAGCAGTACTTC
j_call: TRBJ2-7; d_call: .; v_call: TRBV12-5; clone_size: once; cdr3_aa: CASGLVQYEQYF; cdr3_nt: TGTGCTAGTGGTTTGGTACAGTACGAGCAGTACTTC
j_call: TRBJ2-5; d_call: TRBD2; v_call: TRBV7-7; clone_size: few; cdr3_aa: CASAGGPSSETQYF; cdr3_nt: TGTGCCAGTGCGGGGGGGCCTTCGTCAGAGACCCAGTACTTC
j_call: TRBJ1-6; d_call: .; v_call: TRBV6-5; clone_size: .; cdr3_aa: CASSYGGGGNSPLHF; cdr3_nt: TGTGCCAGCAGTTACGGGGGCGGGGGTAATTCACCCCTCCACTTT
j_call: TRBJ2-1; d_call: .; v_call: TRBV7-9; clone_size: .; cdr3_aa: CSSSQDRLSYNEQFF; cdr3_nt: TGTTCCAGCAGTCAGGACAGACTCTCCTACAATGAGCAGTTCTTC
j_call: TRBJ1-5; d_call: .; v_call: TRBV4-1; clone_size: .; cdr3_aa: CASSQEPLGSLGGNQPQHF; cdr3_nt: TGCGCCAGCAGCCAAGAACCCCTAGGCTCCCTAGGTGGCAATCAGCCCCAGCATTTT
j_call: TRBJ2-5; d_call: TRBD2; v_call: TRBV19; clone_size: .; cdr3_aa: CASGEGLGETQYF; cdr3_nt: TGTGCCAGCGGGGAGGGGTTGGGGGAGACCCAGTACTTC
j_call: TRBJ2-3; d_call: .; v_call: TRBV19; clone_size: once; cdr3_aa: CASSAGQSTDTQYF; cdr3_nt: TGTGCCAGTAGTGCGGGCCAGAGCACAGATACGCAGTATTTT
j_call: TRBJ2-5; d_call: TRBD1; v_call: TRBV27; clone_size: .; cdr3_aa: CASSPRGRETQYF; cdr3_nt: TGTGCCAGCAGCCCAAGGGGGCGGGAGACCCAGTACTTC
j_call: TRBJ2-5; d_call: TRBD1; v_call: TRBV7-2; clone_size: .; cdr3_aa: CASSRETGGEVYQETQYF; cdr3_nt: TGTGCCAGCAGCCGAGAGACAGGGGGCGAGGTCTACCAAGAGACCCAGTACTTC
j_call: TRBJ2-5; d_call: TRBD1; v_call: TRBV7-2; clone_size: .; cdr3_aa: CASRRQQGPETQYF; cdr3_nt: TGTGCCAGCAGACGCCAACAGGGGCCAGAGACCCAGTACTTC
j_call: TRBJ1-6; d_call: .; v_call: TRBV6-5; clone_size: .; cdr3_aa: CASAAGSPNSPLHF; cdr3_nt: TGTGCCAGCGCAGCAGGGTCGCCTAATTCACCCCTCCACTTT
j_call: TRBJ1-5; d_call: .; v_call: TRBV7-9; clone_size: few; cdr3_aa: CASSKGSQPQHF; cdr3_nt: TGTGCCAGCAGTAAGGGGTCTCAGCCCCAGCATTTT
j_call: TRBJ1-3; d_call: .; v_call: TRBV15; clone_size: once; cdr3_aa: CATSRETGPSGNTIYF; cdr3_nt: TGTGCCACCAGCAGAGAAACAGGCCCCTCTGGAAACACCATATATTTT
j_call: TRBJ2-5; d_call: TRBD2; v_call: TRBV2; clone_size: few; cdr3_aa: CASSFTSARERSQYF; cdr3_nt: TGTGCCAGCAGTTTTACTAGCGCGCGGGAAAGGTCCCAGTACTTC
j_call: TRBJ2-3; d_call: TRBD2; v_call: TRBV4-1; clone_size: .; cdr3_aa: CASSHLAGGLTDTQYF; cdr3_nt: TGCGCCAGCAGCCACCTAGCGGGGGGGCTCACAGATACGCAGTATTTT
j_call: TRBJ2-4; d_call: TRBD1; v_call: TRBV29-1; clone_size: .; cdr3_aa: CSVGTGRDIQYF; cdr3_nt: TGCAGCGTGGGGACAGGCCGGGACATTCAGTACTTC
j_call: TRBJ1-1; d_call: TRBD1; v_call: TRBV7-2; clone_size: .; cdr3_aa: CASSGRQGWTEAFF; cdr3_nt: TGTGCCAGCAGCGGAAGACAGGGGTGGACTGAAGCTTTCTTT
j_call: TRBJ1-6; d_call: .; v_call: TRBV7-6; clone_size: .; cdr3_aa: CASSLKAEVALHF; cdr3_nt: TGTGCCAGCAGCTTAAAAGCGGAGGTGGCCCTCCACTTT
j_call: TRBJ2-7; d_call: .; v_call: TRBV7-2; clone_size: .; cdr3_aa: CASAFGGSSYEQYF; cdr3_nt: TGTGCCTCCGCCTTCGGGGGATCATCCTACGAGCAGTACTTC
j_call: TRBJ2-7; d_call: TRBD2; v_call: TRBV18; clone_size: .; cdr3_aa: CASSRGSTRGALYEQYF; cdr3_nt: TGTGCCAGCTCACGAGGGTCCACGCGGGGGGCCTTATACGAGCAGTACTTC
j_call: TRBJ2-3; d_call: TRBD2; v_call: TRBV10-3; clone_size: once; cdr3_aa: CAIRDDGGAETDTQYF; cdr3_nt: TGTGCCATCAGGGATGACGGGGGGGCCGAAACAGATACGCAGTATTTT
j_call: TRBJ1-2; d_call: .; v_call: TRBV10-3; clone_size: .; cdr3_aa: CAISESNRDYGYTF; cdr3_nt: TGTGCCATCAGTGAGTCGAACAGGGACTATGGCTACACCTTC
j_call: TRBJ2-3; d_call: TRBD2; v_call: TRBV7-8; clone_size: .; cdr3_aa: CASRTSGGAGGTDTQYF; cdr3_nt: TGTGCCAGCCGCACCTCCGGGGGGGCTGGGGGGACAGATACGCAGTATTTT
j_call: TRBJ2-7; d_call: .; v_call: TRBV11-3; clone_size: .; cdr3_aa: CASSVRDGAEQYF; cdr3_nt: TGTGCCAGCAGCGTCCGTGATGGAGCCGAGCAGTACTTC
j_call: TRBJ2-1; d_call: .; v_call: TRBV6-5; clone_size: once; cdr3_aa: CASSLGPATYNEQFF; cdr3_nt: TGTGCCAGCAGTCTGGGCCCGGCGACGTACAATGAGCAGTTCTTC
j_call: TRBJ2-5; d_call: TRBD2; v_call: TRBV4-3; clone_size: .; cdr3_aa: CASSHRTSGQETQYF; cdr3_nt: TGCGCCAGCAGCCACAGGACTAGCGGACAAGAGACCCAGTACTTC
j_call: TRBJ2-1; d_call: TRBD1; v_call: TRBV7-2; clone_size: .; cdr3_aa: CASTRILTGGADPKQFF; cdr3_nt: TGTGCCAGCACCAGGATCCTGACAGGGGGCGCGGACCCTAAGCAGTTCTTC